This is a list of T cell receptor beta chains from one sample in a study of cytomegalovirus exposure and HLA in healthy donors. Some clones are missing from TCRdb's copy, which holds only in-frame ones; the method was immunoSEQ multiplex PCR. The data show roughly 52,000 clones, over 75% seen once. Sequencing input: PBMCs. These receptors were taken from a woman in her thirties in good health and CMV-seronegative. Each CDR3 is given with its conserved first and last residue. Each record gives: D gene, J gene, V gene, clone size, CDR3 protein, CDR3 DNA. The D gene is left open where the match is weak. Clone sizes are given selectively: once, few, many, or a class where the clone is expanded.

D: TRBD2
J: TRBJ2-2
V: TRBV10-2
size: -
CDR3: CASSEWSGRADTGELFF
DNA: TGCGCCAGCAGTGAGTGGAGCGGGAGGGCCGACACCGGGGAGCTGTTTTTT

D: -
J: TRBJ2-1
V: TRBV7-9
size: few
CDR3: CASSLRLGTANEQFF
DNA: TGTGCCAGCAGCTTAAGGCTAGGAACGGCCAATGAGCAGTTCTTC

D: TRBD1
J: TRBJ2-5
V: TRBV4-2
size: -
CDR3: CASSRDSRARETQYF
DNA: TGTGCCAGCAGCCGGGACAGCCGAGCTCGGGAGACCCAGTACTTC

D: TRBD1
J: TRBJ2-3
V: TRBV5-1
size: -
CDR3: CASSLVFDRGLGDTQYF
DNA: TGCGCCAGCAGCTTGGTGTTCGACAGGGGGCTGGGAGATACGCAGTATTTT

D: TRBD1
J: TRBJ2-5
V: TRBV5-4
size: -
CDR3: CASSWGQGPGQETQYF
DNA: TGTGCCAGCAGCTGGGGACAGGGGCCCGGCCAAGAGACCCAGTACTTC

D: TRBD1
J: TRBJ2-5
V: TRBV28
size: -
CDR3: CASSPTTGTGGETQYF
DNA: TGTGCCAGCAGTCCGACAACCGGGACAGGGGGTGAGACCCAGTACTTC

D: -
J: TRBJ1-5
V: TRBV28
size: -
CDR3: CASSESRQPQHF
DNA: TGTGCCAGCAGTGAGAGTCGACAGCCCCAGCATTTT

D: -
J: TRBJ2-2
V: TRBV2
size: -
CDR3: CASSDASPGELFF
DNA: TGTGCCAGCAGTGATGCTAGTCCCGGGGAGCTGTTTTTT

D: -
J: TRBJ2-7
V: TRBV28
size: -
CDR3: CASSLFPQGHEQYF
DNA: TGTGCCAGCAGTTTGTTCCCCCAGGGGCACGAGCAGTACTTC

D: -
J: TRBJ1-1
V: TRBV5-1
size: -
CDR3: CASSLYGVDTEAFF
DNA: TGCGCCAGCAGCTTGTACGGGGTTGACACTGAAGCTTTCTTT

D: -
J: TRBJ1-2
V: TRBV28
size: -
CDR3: CASRVGVTHNYGYTF
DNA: TGTGCCAGCAGGGTTGGAGTTACCCATAACTATGGCTACACCTTC

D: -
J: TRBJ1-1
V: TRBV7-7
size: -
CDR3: CASSLGSSGFTEAFF
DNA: TGTGCCAGCAGCTTAGGGTCATCAGGGTTCACTGAAGCTTTCTTT

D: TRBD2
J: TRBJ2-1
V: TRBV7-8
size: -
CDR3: CASSGGTSGVYEQFF
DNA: TGTGCCAGCAGCGGAGGGACTAGCGGGGTTTATGAGCAGTTCTTC

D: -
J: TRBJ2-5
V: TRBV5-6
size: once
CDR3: CASSTETVQETQYF
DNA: TGTGCCAGCAGCACCGAGACAGTCCAAGAGACCCAGTACTTC

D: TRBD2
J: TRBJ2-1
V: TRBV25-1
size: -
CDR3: CASRVAGAPREQFF
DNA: TGTGCCAGCAGAGTAGCGGGAGCCCCCCGTGAGCAGTTCTTC

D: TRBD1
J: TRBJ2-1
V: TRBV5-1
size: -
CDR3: CASSPRDRVYNEQFF
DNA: TGCGCCAGCAGCCCCCGGGACAGGGTTTACAATGAGCAGTTCTTC

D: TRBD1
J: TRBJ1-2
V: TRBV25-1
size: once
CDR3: CASSERDRLYGYTF
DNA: TGTGCCAGCAGTGAACGGGACAGGCTCTATGGCTACACCTTC